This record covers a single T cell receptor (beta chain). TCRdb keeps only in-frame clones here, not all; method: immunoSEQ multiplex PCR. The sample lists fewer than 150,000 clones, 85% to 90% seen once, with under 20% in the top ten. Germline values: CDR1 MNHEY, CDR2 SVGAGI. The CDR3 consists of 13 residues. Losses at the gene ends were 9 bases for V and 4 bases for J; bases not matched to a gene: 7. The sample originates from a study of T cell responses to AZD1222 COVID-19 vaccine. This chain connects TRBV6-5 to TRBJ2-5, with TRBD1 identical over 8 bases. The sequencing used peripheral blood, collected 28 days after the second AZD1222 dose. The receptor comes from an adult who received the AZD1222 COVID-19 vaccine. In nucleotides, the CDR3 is TGTGCCAGTCTGACCAGGGGGCTAGAGACCCAGTACTTC. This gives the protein CASLTRGLETQYF.